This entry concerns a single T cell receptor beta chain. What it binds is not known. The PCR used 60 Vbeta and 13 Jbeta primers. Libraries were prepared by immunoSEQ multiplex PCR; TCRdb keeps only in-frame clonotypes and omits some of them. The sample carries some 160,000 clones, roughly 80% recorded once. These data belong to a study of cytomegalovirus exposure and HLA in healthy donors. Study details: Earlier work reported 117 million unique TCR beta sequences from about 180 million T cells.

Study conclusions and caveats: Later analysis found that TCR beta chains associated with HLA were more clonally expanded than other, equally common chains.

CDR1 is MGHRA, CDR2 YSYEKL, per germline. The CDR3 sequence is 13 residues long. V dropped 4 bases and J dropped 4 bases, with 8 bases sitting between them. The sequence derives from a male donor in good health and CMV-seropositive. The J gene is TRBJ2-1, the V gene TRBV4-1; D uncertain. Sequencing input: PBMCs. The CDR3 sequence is CASSPSTYNEQFF. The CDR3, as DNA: TGCGCCAGCAGCCCTTCTACGTACAATGAGCAGTTCTTC.